The TCR beta chain under discussion was sequenced for a study of shared clonotypes between healthy human individuals. Findings and limits, study-wide: Only blood was sampled, and tissue TCR repertoires likely differ from blood ones.

With regard to this clone: The target antigen is unknown.

Clones were read by immunoSEQ multiplex PCR, and TCRdb kept only the in-frame ones, dropping some. The table includes roughly 2,000,000 clones, roughly 94% detected once. The germline V and J ends were trimmed by 4 bases and 5 bases, with 8 bases remaining between them. Germline V gene lookup returns CDR1 SGHVS and CDR2 FNYEAQ. This CDR3 comprises 12 residues. Naive-designated CD8 cells lacked CD45RO, were positively enriched for CCR7, and omitted terminally differentiated effector memory CD45RA+ cells. This chain connects TRBV7-6 to TRBJ1-1; D gene ambiguous. The TCR comes from a man aged 18 to 30 in good health. The sample taken for sequencing was naive CD8+ T cells sorted from blood. The CDR3 spells CASSSKRTEAFF. Written as DNA, the CDR3 is TGTGCCAGCAGCTCCAAGCGAACTGAAGCTTTCTTT.